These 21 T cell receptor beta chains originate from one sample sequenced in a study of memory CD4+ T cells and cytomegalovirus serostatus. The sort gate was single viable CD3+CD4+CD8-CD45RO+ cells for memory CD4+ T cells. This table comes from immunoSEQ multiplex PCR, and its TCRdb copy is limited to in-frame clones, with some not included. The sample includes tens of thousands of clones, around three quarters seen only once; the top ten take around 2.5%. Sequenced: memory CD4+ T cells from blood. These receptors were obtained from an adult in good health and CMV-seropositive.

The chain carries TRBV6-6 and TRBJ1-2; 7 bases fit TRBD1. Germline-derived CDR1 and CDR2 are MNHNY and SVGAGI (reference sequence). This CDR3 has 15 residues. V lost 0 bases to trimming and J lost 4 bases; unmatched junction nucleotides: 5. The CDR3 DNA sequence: TGTGCCAGCAGTTACTCGCCAGGGGGAAGCTATGGCTACACCTTC. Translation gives CASSYSPGGSYGYTF.

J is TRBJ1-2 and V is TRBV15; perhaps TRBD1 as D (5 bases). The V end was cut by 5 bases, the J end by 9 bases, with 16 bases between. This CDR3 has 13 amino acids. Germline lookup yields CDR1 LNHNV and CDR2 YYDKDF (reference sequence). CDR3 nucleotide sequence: TGTGCCACCAGCGGGCCGGGGGAGGGCCGCTACACCTTC. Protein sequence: CATSGPGEGRYTF.

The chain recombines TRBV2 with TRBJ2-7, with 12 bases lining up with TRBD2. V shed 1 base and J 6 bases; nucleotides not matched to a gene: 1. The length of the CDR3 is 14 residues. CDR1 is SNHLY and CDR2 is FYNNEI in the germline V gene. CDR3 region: CASSEGLAGAEQYF. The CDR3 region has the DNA TGTGCCAGCAGTGAAGGACTAGCGGGAGCCGAGCAGTACTTC.

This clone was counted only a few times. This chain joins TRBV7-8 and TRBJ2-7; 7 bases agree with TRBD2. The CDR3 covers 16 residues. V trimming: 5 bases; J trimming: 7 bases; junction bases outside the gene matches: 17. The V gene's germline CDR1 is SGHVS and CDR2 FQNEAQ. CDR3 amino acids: CASSPYRASGGREQYF. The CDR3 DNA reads TGTGCCAGCAGCCCCTATCGGGCTAGCGGCGGCAGGGAGCAGTACTTC. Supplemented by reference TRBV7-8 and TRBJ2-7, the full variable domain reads GAGVSQSPRYKVAKRGQDVALRCDPISGHVSLFWYQQALGQGPEFLTYFQNEAQLDKSGLPSDRFFAERPEGSVSTLKIQRTQQEDSAVYLCASSPYRASGGREQYFGPGTRLTVT.

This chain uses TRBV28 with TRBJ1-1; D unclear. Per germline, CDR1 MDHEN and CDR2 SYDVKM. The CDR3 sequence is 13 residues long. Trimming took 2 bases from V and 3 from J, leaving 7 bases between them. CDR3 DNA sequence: TGTGCCAGCAGTTTAGCGGAGGACACTGAAGCTTTCTTT. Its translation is CASSLAEDTEAFF.

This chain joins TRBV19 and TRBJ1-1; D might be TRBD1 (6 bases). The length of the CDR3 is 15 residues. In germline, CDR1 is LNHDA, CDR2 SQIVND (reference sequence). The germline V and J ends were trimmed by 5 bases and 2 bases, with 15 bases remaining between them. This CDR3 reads CASSPLRGGNTEAFF. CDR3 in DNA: TGTGCCAGTAGTCCCCTGAGAGGGGGAAACACTGAAGCTTTCTTT.

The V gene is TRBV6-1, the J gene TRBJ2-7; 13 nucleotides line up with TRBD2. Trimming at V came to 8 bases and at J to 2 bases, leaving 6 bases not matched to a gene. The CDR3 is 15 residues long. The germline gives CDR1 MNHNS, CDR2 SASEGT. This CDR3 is CASYLGTSGAYEQYF. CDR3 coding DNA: TGTGCCAGCTACCTGGGGACTAGCGGGGCCTACGAGCAGTACTTC.

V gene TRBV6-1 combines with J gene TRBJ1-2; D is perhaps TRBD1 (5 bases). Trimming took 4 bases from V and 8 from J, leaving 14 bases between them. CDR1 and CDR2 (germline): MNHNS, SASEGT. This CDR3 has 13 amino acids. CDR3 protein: CASSVRGTGGYTF. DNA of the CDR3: TGTGCCAGCAGTGTTAGGGGCACTGGCGGCTACACCTTC.

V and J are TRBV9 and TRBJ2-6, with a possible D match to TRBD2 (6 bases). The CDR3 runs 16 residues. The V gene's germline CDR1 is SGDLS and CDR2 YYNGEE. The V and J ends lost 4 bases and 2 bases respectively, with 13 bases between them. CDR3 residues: CASSPRGGAGANVLTF. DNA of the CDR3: TGTGCCAGCAGCCCGAGAGGAGGGGCTGGGGCCAACGTCCTGACTTTC. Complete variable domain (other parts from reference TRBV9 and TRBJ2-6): DSGVTQTPKHLITATGQRVTLRCSPRSGDLSVYWYQQSLDQGLQFLIQYYNGEERAKGNILERFSAQQFPDLHSELNLSSLELGDSALYFCASSPRGGAGANVLTFGAGSRLTVL.

The CDR3 nucleotides are TGTGCCAGCAGCTTAGCTCCCCCGGGACAGGGGTCCTTTGCGGATACGCAGTATTTT. It specifies CASSLAPPGQGSFADTQYF. The chain is built from TRBV7-6 and TRBJ2-3; 10 bases align to TRBD1. CDR1 is SGHVS and CDR2 is FNYEAQ in the germline V gene. The J segment lost 6 bases and the V segment lost 0 bases, leaving 15 bases of the junction unmatched. The CDR3 runs 19 residues.

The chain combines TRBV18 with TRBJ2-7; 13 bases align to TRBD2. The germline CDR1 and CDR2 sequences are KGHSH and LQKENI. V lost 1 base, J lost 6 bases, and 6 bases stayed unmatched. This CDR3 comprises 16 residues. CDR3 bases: TGTGCCAGCTCACCACGGAGACTAGCGGGAGGTACCGAGCAGTACTTC. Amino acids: CASSPRRLAGGTEQYF. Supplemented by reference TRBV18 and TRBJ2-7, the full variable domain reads NAGVMQNPRHLVRRRGQEARLRCSPMKGHSHVYWYRQLPEEGLKFMVYLQKENIIDESGMPKERFSAEFPKEGPSILRIQQVVRGDSAAYFCASSPRRLAGGTEQYFGPGTRLTVT.

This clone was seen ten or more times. The DNA of the CDR3 is TGTGCCAGCAGTTTCGCCGGGACTGAGACCGGGGAGCTGTTTTTT. It yields the protein CASSFAGTETGELFF. The J gene is TRBJ2-2, the V gene TRBV27, with D perhaps TRBD2 (6 bases). Trimming took off 3 bases at V and 5 bases at J, with 13 bases between the two ends. CDR1 and CDR2 from the germline V gene are MNHEY and SMNVEV (reference sequence). The CDR3 totals 15 residues.

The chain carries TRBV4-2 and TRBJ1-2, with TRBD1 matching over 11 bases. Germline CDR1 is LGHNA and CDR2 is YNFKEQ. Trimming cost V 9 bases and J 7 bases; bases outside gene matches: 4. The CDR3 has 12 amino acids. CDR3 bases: TGTGCCAGTGGACAGGGGGCCGGTGGCTACACCTTC. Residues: CASGQGAGGYTF.

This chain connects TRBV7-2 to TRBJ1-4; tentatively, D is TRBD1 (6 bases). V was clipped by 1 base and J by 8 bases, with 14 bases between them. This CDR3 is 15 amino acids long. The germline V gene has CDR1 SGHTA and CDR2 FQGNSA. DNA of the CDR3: TGTGCCAGCAGCTTAGTAGCCAGGGGTAGCGAAAAACTGTTTTTT. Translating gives CASSLVARGSEKLFF.

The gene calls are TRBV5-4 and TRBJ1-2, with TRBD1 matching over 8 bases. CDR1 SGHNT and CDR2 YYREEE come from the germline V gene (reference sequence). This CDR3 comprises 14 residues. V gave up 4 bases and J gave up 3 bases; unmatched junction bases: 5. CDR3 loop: CASSVDRGDYGYTF. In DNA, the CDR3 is TGTGCCAGCAGCGTTGACAGGGGAGACTATGGCTACACCTTC.

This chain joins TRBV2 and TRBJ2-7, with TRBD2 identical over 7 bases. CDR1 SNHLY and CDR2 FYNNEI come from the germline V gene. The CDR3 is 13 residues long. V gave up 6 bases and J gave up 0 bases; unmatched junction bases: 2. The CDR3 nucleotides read TGTGCCAGCAGGGGACTATCCTCCTACGAGCAGTACGTC. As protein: CASRGLSSYEQYV.

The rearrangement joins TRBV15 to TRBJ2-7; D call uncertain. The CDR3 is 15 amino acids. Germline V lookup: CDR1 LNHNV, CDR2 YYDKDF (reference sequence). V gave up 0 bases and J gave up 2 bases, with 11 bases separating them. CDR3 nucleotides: TGTGCCACCAGCAGAGATAGGGCGCTTACCTACGAGCAGTACTTC. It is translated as CATSRDRALTYEQYF.

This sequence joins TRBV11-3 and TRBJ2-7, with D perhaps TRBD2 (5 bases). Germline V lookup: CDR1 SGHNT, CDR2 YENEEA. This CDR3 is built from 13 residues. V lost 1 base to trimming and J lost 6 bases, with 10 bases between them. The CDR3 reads CASSLVWGVEQYV. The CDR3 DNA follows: TGTGCCAGCAGCTTAGTTTGGGGAGTCGAGCAGTACGTC.

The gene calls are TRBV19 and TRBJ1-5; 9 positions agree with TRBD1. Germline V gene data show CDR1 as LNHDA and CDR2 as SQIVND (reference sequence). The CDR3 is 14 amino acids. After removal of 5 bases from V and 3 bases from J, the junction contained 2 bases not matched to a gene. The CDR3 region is CASSDRGDNQPQHF. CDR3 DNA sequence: TGTGCCAGTAGTGACAGGGGGGACAATCAGCCCCAGCATTTT.

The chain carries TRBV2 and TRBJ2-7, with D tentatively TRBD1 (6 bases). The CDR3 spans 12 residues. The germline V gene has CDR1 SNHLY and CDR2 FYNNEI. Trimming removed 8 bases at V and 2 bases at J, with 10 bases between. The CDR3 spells CASGRDTYEQYF. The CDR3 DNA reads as TGTGCCAGCGGCCGGGACACCTACGAGCAGTACTTC.

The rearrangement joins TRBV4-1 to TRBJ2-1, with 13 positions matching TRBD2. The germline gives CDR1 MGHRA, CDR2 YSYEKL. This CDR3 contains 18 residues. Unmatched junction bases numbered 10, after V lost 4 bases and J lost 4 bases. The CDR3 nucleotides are TGCGCCAGCAGCCCTCAACCGGGGACTAGCGGGATTTACAATGAGCAGTTCTTC. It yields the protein CASSPQPGTSGIYNEQFF.